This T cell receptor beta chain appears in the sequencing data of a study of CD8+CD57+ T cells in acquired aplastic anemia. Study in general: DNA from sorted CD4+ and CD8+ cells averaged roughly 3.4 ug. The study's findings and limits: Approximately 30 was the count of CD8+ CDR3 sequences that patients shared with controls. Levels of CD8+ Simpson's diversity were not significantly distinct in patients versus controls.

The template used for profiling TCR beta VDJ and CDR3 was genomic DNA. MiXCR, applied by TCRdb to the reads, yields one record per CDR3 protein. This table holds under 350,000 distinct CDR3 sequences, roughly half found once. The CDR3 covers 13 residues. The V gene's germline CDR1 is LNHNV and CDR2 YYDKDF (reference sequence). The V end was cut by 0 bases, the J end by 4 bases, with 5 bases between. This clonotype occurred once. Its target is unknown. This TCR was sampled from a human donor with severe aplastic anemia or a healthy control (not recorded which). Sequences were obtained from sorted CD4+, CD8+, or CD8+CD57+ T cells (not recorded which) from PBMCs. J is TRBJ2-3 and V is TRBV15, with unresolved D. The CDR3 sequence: CATSREWSDTQYF. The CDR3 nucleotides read TGTGCCACCAGCAGAGAGTGGTCAGATACGCAGTATTTT. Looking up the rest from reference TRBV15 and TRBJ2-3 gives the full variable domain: DAMVIQNPRYQVTQFGKPVTLSCSQTLNHNVMYWYQQKSSQAPKLLFHYYDKDFNNEADTPDNFQSRRPNTSFCFLDIRSPGLGDTAMYLCATSREWSDTQYFGPGTRLTVL.